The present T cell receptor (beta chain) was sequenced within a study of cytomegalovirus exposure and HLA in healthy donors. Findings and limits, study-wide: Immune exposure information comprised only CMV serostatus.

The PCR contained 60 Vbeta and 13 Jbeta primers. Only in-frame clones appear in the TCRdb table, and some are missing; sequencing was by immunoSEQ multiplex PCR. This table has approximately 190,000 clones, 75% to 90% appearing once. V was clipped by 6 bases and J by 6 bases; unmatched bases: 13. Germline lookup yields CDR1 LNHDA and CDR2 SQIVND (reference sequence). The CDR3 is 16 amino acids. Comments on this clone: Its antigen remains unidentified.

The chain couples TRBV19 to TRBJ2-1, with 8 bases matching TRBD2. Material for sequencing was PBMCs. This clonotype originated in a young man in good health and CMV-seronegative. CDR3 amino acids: CASSSGPGTRPNEQFF. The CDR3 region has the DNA TGTGCCAGTAGCAGCGGACCCGGGACTAGACCCAATGAGCAGTTCTTC.